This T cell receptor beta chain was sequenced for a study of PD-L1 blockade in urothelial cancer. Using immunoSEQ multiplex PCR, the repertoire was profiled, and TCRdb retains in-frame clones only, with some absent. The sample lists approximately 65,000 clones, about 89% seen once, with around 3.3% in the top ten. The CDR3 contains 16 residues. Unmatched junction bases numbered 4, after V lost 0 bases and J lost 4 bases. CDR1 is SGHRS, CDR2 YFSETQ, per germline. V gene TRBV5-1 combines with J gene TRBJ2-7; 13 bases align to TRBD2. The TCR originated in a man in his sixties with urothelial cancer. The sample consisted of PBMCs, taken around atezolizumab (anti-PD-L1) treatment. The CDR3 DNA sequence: TGCGCCAGCAGCTTGGCGGAGACTAGCGGGAGGTACGAGCAGTACTTC. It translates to CASSLAETSGRYEQYF.